A selection of T cell receptor beta chains follows, all from one sample in a study of shared clonotypes between healthy human individuals. Sequencing used immunoSEQ multiplex PCR; TCRdb keeps in-frame clones, though not all of them. This sample carries a few hundred thousand clones, around 79% of them seen once, and the ten largest clones take about an eighth. What was sequenced was PBMCs. These receptors originate from a woman in her forties in good health. Some clones in this sample may be carry-over from other donors' samples. Both conserved end residues are part of each CDR3. The D gene is left open where the match is weak. Size is stated for part of the rows, as once, few or many counts, or as a class when the clone is expanded.

V gene: TRBV25-1
clone size: .
J gene: TRBJ2-5
D gene: TRBD2
CDR3 protein: CASSESRTSGAQETQYF
CDR3 DNA: TGTGCCAGCAGTGAATCACGGACTAGCGGGGCACAAGAGACCCAGTACTTC

V gene: TRBV19
clone size: once
J gene: TRBJ2-1
D gene: TRBD2
CDR3 protein: CASSTGTSNYNEQFF
CDR3 DNA: TGTGCCAGTAGTACCGGGACTAGCAACTACAATGAGCAGTTCTTC

V gene: TRBV18
clone size: .
J gene: TRBJ1-6
D gene: .
CDR3 protein: CASSRIQDSSSPLHF
CDR3 DNA: TGTGCCAGCTCACGGATCCAAGACTCGTCTTCACCCCTCCACTTT

V gene: TRBV30
clone size: .
J gene: TRBJ2-7
D gene: TRBD2
CDR3 protein: CAWRTAGAHEQYF
CDR3 DNA: TGTGCCTGGAGGACAGCGGGAGCCCACGAGCAGTACTTC

V gene: TRBV11-2
clone size: .
J gene: TRBJ2-3
D gene: TRBD1
CDR3 protein: CASSPTGTGWTDTQYF
CDR3 DNA: TGTGCCAGCAGCCCGACAGGGACAGGGTGGACAGATACGCAGTATTTT

V gene: TRBV7-3
clone size: .
J gene: TRBJ1-1
D gene: TRBD1
CDR3 protein: CASSLTDRPNTEAFF
CDR3 DNA: TGTGCCAGCAGCTTAACGGACAGGCCGAACACTGAAGCTTTCTTT

V gene: TRBV7-2
clone size: .
J gene: TRBJ1-3
D gene: .
CDR3 protein: CASSLVAGGLSGNTIYF
CDR3 DNA: TGTGCCAGCAGCTTAGTGGCGGGGGGGCTCTCTGGAAACACCATATATTTT

V gene: TRBV2
clone size: .
J gene: TRBJ1-4
D gene: .
CDR3 protein: CASRQGSTNEKLFF
CDR3 DNA: TGTGCCAGCAGGCAGGGTTCAACTAATGAAAAACTGTTTTTT

V gene: TRBV18
clone size: .
J gene: TRBJ2-2
D gene: .
CDR3 protein: CASSPLGQTLAGELFF
CDR3 DNA: TGTGCCAGCTCCCCCCTTGGACAGACCCTCGCCGGGGAGCTGTTTTTT

V gene: TRBV6-5
clone size: .
J gene: TRBJ2-7
D gene: TRBD1
CDR3 protein: CASSYPGQSSYEQYF
CDR3 DNA: TGTGCCAGCAGTTACCCGGGACAGTCTTCCTACGAGCAGTACTTC

V gene: TRBV5-1
clone size: .
J gene: TRBJ2-3
D gene: TRBD2
CDR3 protein: CASSVSGSTDTQYF
CDR3 DNA: TGCGCCAGCAGCGTTAGCGGGAGCACAGATACGCAGTATTTT

V gene: TRBV7-6
clone size: few
J gene: TRBJ1-2
D gene: .
CDR3 protein: CASSLREGRGYTF
CDR3 DNA: TGTGCCAGCAGCTTGAGGGAAGGGAGGGGCTACACCTTC

V gene: TRBV13
clone size: .
J gene: TRBJ2-7
D gene: .
CDR3 protein: CASSGGLLGGGSTVHEQYF
CDR3 DNA: TGTGCCAGCAGCGGGGGACTCTTAGGGGGCGGTTCGACGGTCCACGAGCAGTACTTC

V gene: TRBV5-1
clone size: .
J gene: TRBJ2-1
D gene: TRBD2
CDR3 protein: CASSPTPSGRDNEQFF
CDR3 DNA: TGCGCCAGCAGCCCGACCCCTAGCGGGAGGGACAATGAGCAGTTCTTC

V gene: TRBV5-4
clone size: .
J gene: TRBJ2-3
D gene: TRBD2
CDR3 protein: CASSALAGLDTQYF
CDR3 DNA: TGTGCCAGCAGCGCACTAGCGGGGTTAGATACGCAGTATTTT

V gene: TRBV11-2
clone size: few
J gene: TRBJ1-2
D gene: TRBD1
CDR3 protein: CASSPGTGINYGYTF
CDR3 DNA: TGTGCCAGCAGCCCAGGGACAGGGATTAACTATGGCTACACCTTC

V gene: TRBV5-8
clone size: .
J gene: TRBJ1-5
D gene: .
CDR3 protein: CASSAGTGSNQPQHF
CDR3 DNA: TGTGCCAGCAGCGCCGGGACGGGCAGCAATCAGCCCCAGCATTTT

V gene: TRBV7-9
clone size: once
J gene: TRBJ2-3
D gene: .
CDR3 protein: CASSSGSPDTQYF
CDR3 DNA: TGTGCCAGCAGCTCGGGGAGTCCAGATACGCAGTATTTT

V gene: TRBV11-3
clone size: few
J gene: TRBJ2-2
D gene: .
CDR3 protein: CASSKGVGFSAGELFF
CDR3 DNA: TGTGCCAGCAGCAAGGGGGTCGGCTTCAGCGCCGGGGAGCTGTTTTTT

V gene: TRBV6-1
clone size: .
J gene: TRBJ2-7
D gene: .
CDR3 protein: CASSGVLRGEQYF
CDR3 DNA: TGTGCCAGCAGTGGGGTTTTGAGGGGCGAGCAGTACTTC

V gene: TRBV28
clone size: .
J gene: TRBJ1-5
D gene: .
CDR3 protein: CASIRGGGVSNQPQHF
CDR3 DNA: TGTGCCAGCATTCGCGGGGGCGGGGTGTCCAATCAGCCCCAGCATTTT

V gene: TRBV7-2
clone size: .
J gene: TRBJ1-3
D gene: .
CDR3 protein: CASSLVQSSGNTIYF
CDR3 DNA: TGTGCCAGCAGCTTAGTACAGTCCTCTGGAAACACCATATATTTT

V gene: TRBV2
clone size: many
J gene: TRBJ1-1
D gene: .
CDR3 protein: CASSLPQGSEAFF
CDR3 DNA: TGTGCCAGCAGCCTCCCCCAGGGGAGTGAAGCTTTCTTT

V gene: TRBV6-4
clone size: once
J gene: TRBJ2-2
D gene: TRBD1
CDR3 protein: CASSKEQGRGELFF
CDR3 DNA: TGTGCCAGCAGTAAAGAACAGGGGCGCGGGGAGCTGTTTTTT

V gene: TRBV6-1
clone size: once
J gene: TRBJ1-5
D gene: .
CDR3 protein: CASTGVHQPQHF
CDR3 DNA: TGTGCCAGCACGGGGGTACATCAGCCCCAGCATTTT

V gene: TRBV5-1
clone size: .
J gene: TRBJ1-2
D gene: .
CDR3 protein: CASSILQMAQGDGYTF
CDR3 DNA: TGCGCCAGCAGCATTTTACAGATGGCCCAGGGCGATGGCTACACCTTC

V gene: TRBV6-1
clone size: .
J gene: TRBJ1-5
D gene: .
CDR3 protein: CASSGGGPGDQPQHF
CDR3 DNA: TGTGCCAGCAGTGGAGGCGGGCCGGGGGATCAGCCCCAGCATTTT